This T cell receptor beta chain was captured by sequencing in a study of T cell changes during pregnancy in multiple sclerosis. Assay used: immunoSEQ multiplex PCR; TCRdb lists only in-frame clones, some missing. The table includes 40,000 or so clones, 90% to 95% detected once. Trimming at V came to 4 bases and at J to 6 bases, leaving 7 bases not matched to a gene. CDR1 and CDR2 from the germline V gene are MNHNY and SVGAGI (reference sequence). This CDR3 contains 15 residues. This specimen consisted of CD4+ T cells from peripheral blood mononuclear cells, obtained in the third trimester of pregnancy. This receptor was identified in a female donor in good health, enrolled as a control in a pregnancy study. This chain joins TRBV6-6 and TRBJ1-5; 9 bases fit TRBD1. The CDR3 reads CASSSTGGLGQPQHF. CDR3 bases: TGTGCCAGCAGTTCGACAGGGGGATTGGGTCAGCCCCAGCATTTT.